The present entry profiles one TCR beta chain with its context. Assay: immunoSEQ multiplex PCR; the TCRdb copy retains only in-frame clones and omits some. The sample has more than 95,000 clones; roughly 91% are singletons. V trimming: 1 base; J trimming: 0 bases; junction bases outside the gene matches: 5. CDR3 size: 17 residues. Per the germline V gene, CDR1 is SGHTA and CDR2 is FQGNSA. The sample comes from a study of OX40 agonist ivuxolimab in advanced cancers. The input for sequencing was CD4+ or CD8+ T cells sorted from blood, taken in a trial of the OX40 agonist ivuxolimab. This sequence originates from an adult with an advanced solid tumor such as melanoma, head and neck, liver or kidney cancer. This chain uses TRBV7-2 with TRBJ1-1; 10 nucleotides match TRBD1. DNA of the CDR3: TGTGCCAGCAGCTTAGTAGGGGGACAGGGGATGAACACTGAAGCTTTCTTT. The encoded protein is CASSLVGGQGMNTEAFF.